A selection of T cell receptor beta chains follows, all from one sample in a study of cytomegalovirus exposure and HLA in healthy donors. TCRdb's table, derived via immunoSEQ multiplex PCR, lists solely in-frame clones and lacks some. This table holds some 57,000 clones, 70% found once. Sequenced material: PBMCs. Source of these receptors: a woman between 55 and 75 years old in good health and CMV-seropositive. CDR3s include the opening cysteine and the closing phenylalanine or tryptophan. D genes are given only for firm matches. Size values are once, few and many counts, or a class for expanded clones, and some rows have none.

d_call: NA; clone_size: NA; j_call: TRBJ2-1; v_call: TRBV6-6; cdr3_aa: CASSDTGHNEQFF; cdr3_nt: TGTGCCAGCAGTGACACAGGGCACAATGAGCAGTTCTTC
d_call: TRBD1; clone_size: NA; j_call: TRBJ1-5; v_call: TRBV19; cdr3_aa: CASSTGTGGPLPQHF; cdr3_nt: TGTGCCAGTAGTACTGGGACAGGGGGCCCCTTGCCCCAGCATTTT
d_call: TRBD1; clone_size: NA; j_call: TRBJ1-1; v_call: TRBV19; cdr3_aa: CASSMTGSNTEAFF; cdr3_nt: TGTGCCAGTAGTATGACAGGGTCGAACACTGAAGCTTTCTTT
d_call: TRBD1; clone_size: NA; j_call: TRBJ2-7; v_call: TRBV11-2; cdr3_aa: CASSRPGTGFYEQYF; cdr3_nt: TGTGCCAGCAGCCGTCCCGGGACAGGGTTCTACGAGCAGTACTTC
d_call: TRBD1; clone_size: NA; j_call: TRBJ2-7; v_call: TRBV19; cdr3_aa: CASTSGQGLYEQYF; cdr3_nt: TGTGCCAGTACTTCAGGACAGGGTCTCTACGAGCAGTACTTC
d_call: TRBD1; clone_size: few; j_call: TRBJ2-7; v_call: TRBV25-1; cdr3_aa: CASSCTGQGLSSYEQYF; cdr3_nt: TGTGCCAGCAGCTGTACCGGACAGGGGCTATCCTCCTACGAGCAGTACTTC
d_call: NA; clone_size: NA; j_call: TRBJ1-2; v_call: TRBV30; cdr3_aa: CAWERRETNYGYTF; cdr3_nt: TGTGCCTGGGAGCGGAGAGAAACTAACTATGGCTACACCTTC
d_call: TRBD1; clone_size: NA; j_call: TRBJ1-5; v_call: TRBV6-1; cdr3_aa: CASSEGGTGSYQPQHF; cdr3_nt: TGTGCCAGCAGTGAAGGTGGGACAGGGAGTTATCAGCCCCAGCATTTT
d_call: NA; clone_size: NA; j_call: TRBJ2-3; v_call: TRBV9; cdr3_aa: CASSVEGDTDTQYF; cdr3_nt: TGTGCCAGCAGCGTAGAGGGGGACACAGATACGCAGTATTTT
d_call: TRBD1; clone_size: NA; j_call: TRBJ2-5; v_call: TRBV5-1; cdr3_aa: CASSPGTAQETQYF; cdr3_nt: TGCGCCAGCAGCCCGGGGACAGCCCAAGAGACCCAGTACTTC
d_call: NA; clone_size: few; j_call: TRBJ1-1; v_call: TRBV19; cdr3_aa: CASSISAGEAFF; cdr3_nt: TGTGCCAGTAGTATCTCAGCCGGGGAAGCTTTCTTT
d_call: NA; clone_size: NA; j_call: TRBJ1-4; v_call: TRBV7-8; cdr3_aa: CASSHNEKLFF; cdr3_nt: TGTGCCAGCAGCCATAATGAAAAACTGTTTTTT
d_call: NA; clone_size: NA; j_call: TRBJ1-1; v_call: TRBV11-2; cdr3_aa: CASSLETGFEAFF; cdr3_nt: TGTGCCAGCAGCTTAGAGACCGGGTTCGAAGCTTTCTTT
d_call: TRBD1; clone_size: NA; j_call: TRBJ2-7; v_call: TRBV18; cdr3_aa: CASSPQRDRDYEQYF; cdr3_nt: TGTGCCAGCTCACCACAACGGGACAGGGACTACGAGCAGTACTTC
d_call: TRBD1; clone_size: NA; j_call: TRBJ1-2; v_call: TRBV29-1; cdr3_aa: CSAGEVDRRANYGYTF; cdr3_nt: TGCAGCGCTGGAGAGGTGGACAGGCGAGCTAACTATGGCTACACCTTC
d_call: NA; clone_size: NA; j_call: TRBJ1-1; v_call: TRBV19; cdr3_aa: CASKGMENTEAFF; cdr3_nt: TGTGCCAGTAAGGGGATGGAGAACACTGAAGCTTTCTTT
d_call: TRBD2; clone_size: NA; j_call: TRBJ2-3; v_call: TRBV5-1; cdr3_aa: CASSLAGITDTQYF; cdr3_nt: TGCGCCAGCAGCTTAGCGGGGATCACAGATACGCAGTATTTT
d_call: TRBD1; clone_size: NA; j_call: TRBJ1-4; v_call: TRBV2; cdr3_aa: CASSGQGVISGEKLFF; cdr3_nt: TGTGCCAGCAGTGGACAGGGGGTTATATCAGGTGAAAAACTGTTTTTT
d_call: NA; clone_size: NA; j_call: TRBJ2-5; v_call: TRBV29-1; cdr3_aa: CSVAAIDSETQYF; cdr3_nt: TGCAGCGTTGCGGCGATTGATAGCGAGACCCAGTACTTC
d_call: NA; clone_size: NA; j_call: TRBJ1-2; v_call: TRBV29-1; cdr3_aa: CSDRKQGAGYGYTF; cdr3_nt: TGCAGCGATAGAAAACAGGGTGCAGGCTATGGCTACACCTTC
d_call: TRBD2; clone_size: NA; j_call: TRBJ2-1; v_call: TRBV9; cdr3_aa: CASSVEGLAHNEQFF; cdr3_nt: TGTGCCAGCAGCGTAGAGGGACTAGCCCACAATGAGCAGTTCTTC
d_call: NA; clone_size: NA; j_call: TRBJ2-1; v_call: TRBV19; cdr3_aa: CASSTAGRYNEQFF; cdr3_nt: TGTGCCAGTAGTACGGCGGGGCGCTACAATGAGCAGTTCTTC
d_call: TRBD1; clone_size: NA; j_call: TRBJ1-4; v_call: TRBV6-1; cdr3_aa: CASIEDRGREKLFF; cdr3_nt: TGTGCCAGCATTGAGGACAGGGGCAGAGAAAAACTGTTTTTT
d_call: TRBD1; clone_size: NA; j_call: TRBJ2-7; v_call: TRBV7-2; cdr3_aa: CASSTRDRGHYEQYF; cdr3_nt: TGTGCCAGCAGCACTCGGGACAGGGGACACTACGAGCAGTACTTC
d_call: NA; clone_size: NA; j_call: TRBJ2-3; v_call: TRBV21-1; cdr3_aa: CASSKPGLAGADTQYF; cdr3_nt: TGTGCCAGCAGCAAACCGGGACTAGCGGGGGCAGATACGCAGTATTTT
d_call: TRBD1; clone_size: few; j_call: TRBJ2-7; v_call: TRBV19; cdr3_aa: CASSSPGTGRTYEQYF; cdr3_nt: TGTGCCAGTAGCTCACCTGGGACAGGGCGTACCTACGAGCAGTACTTC
d_call: NA; clone_size: few; j_call: TRBJ2-1; v_call: TRBV9; cdr3_aa: CASRPSGGPEQFF; cdr3_nt: TGTGCCAGCAGACCGTCGGGGGGCCCTGAGCAGTTCTTC
d_call: TRBD2; clone_size: few; j_call: TRBJ2-3; v_call: TRBV4-3; cdr3_aa: CASSQDVVWEGTDTQYF; cdr3_nt: TGCGCCAGCAGCCAAGATGTAGTATGGGAGGGGACAGATACGCAGTATTTT
d_call: NA; clone_size: NA; j_call: TRBJ1-1; v_call: TRBV10-3; cdr3_aa: CAISELANTEAFF; cdr3_nt: TGTGCCATCAGTGAGTTGGCGAACACTGAAGCTTTCTTT
d_call: NA; clone_size: NA; j_call: TRBJ1-2; v_call: TRBV27; cdr3_aa: CASSSDPDRYRYYGYTF; cdr3_nt: TGTGCCAGCAGTTCGGACCCCGACAGATATCGTTACTATGGCTACACCTTC